These 19 T cell receptor beta chains originate from one sample sequenced in a study of cytomegalovirus exposure and HLA in healthy donors. PCR used 60 Vbeta primers and 13 Jbeta primers. Assay used: immunoSEQ multiplex PCR; TCRdb lists only in-frame clones, some missing. This table has about 180,000 clones, approximately 72% appearing once. Sequencing used PBMCs. The receptors here all came from a human donor in good health.

This chain links TRBV5-5 with TRBJ2-5, with 11 bases fitting TRBD2. The germline V gene encodes CDR1 SGHKS and CDR2 YYEKEE (reference sequence). CDR3 size: 16 residues. The J segment lost 1 base and the V segment lost 3 bases, leaving 5 bases of the junction unmatched. The CDR3 DNA reads as TGTGCCAGCAGCTCCCGACTAGCGGGGAGCCAAGAGACCCAGTACTTC. This encodes CASSSRLAGSQETQYF. The whole variable domain, remainder taken from reference TRBV5-5 and TRBJ2-5, is DAGVTQSPTHLIKTRGQQVTLRCSPISGHKSVSWYQQVLGQGPQFIFQYYEKEERGRGNFPDRFSARQFPNYSSELNVNALLLGDSALYLCASSSRLAGSQETQYFGPGTRLLVL.

This clone was seen a few times. The chain has TRBV18 and TRBJ2-2; weak D call: TRBD1 (5 bases). Germline CDR1 is KGHSH and CDR2 is LQKENI. V was clipped by 0 bases and J by 1 base, with 9 bases between them. The CDR3 spans 16 residues. The CDR3 loop reads CASSPPQGWNTGELFF. The CDR3 nucleotides read TGTGCCAGCTCACCACCTCAGGGATGGAACACCGGGGAGCTGTTTTTT. The whole variable domain, remainder taken from reference TRBV18 and TRBJ2-2, is NAGVMQNPRHLVRRRGQEARLRCSPMKGHSHVYWYRQLPEEGLKFMVYLQKENIIDESGMPKERFSAEFPKEGPSILRIQQVVRGDSAAYFCASSPPQGWNTGELFFGEGSRLTVL.

This chain joins TRBV19 and TRBJ1-4; maybe TRBD1 (6 bases). Trimming stripped 3 bases from V and 5 bases from J, with 16 bases between. The CDR3 runs 16 residues. Germline-derived CDR1 and CDR2 are LNHDA and SQIVND (reference sequence). The CDR3 coding sequence is TGTGCCAGTAGTATGAGGGGGATTTCTCCCAATGAAAAACTGTTTTTT. Protein sequence: CASSMRGISPNEKLFF. The full variable domain, completed using reference TRBV19 and TRBJ1-4, is DGGITQSPKYLFRKEGQNVTLSCEQNLNHDAMYWYRQDPGQGLRLIYYSQIVNDFQKGDIAEGYSVSREKKESFPLTVTSAQKNPTAFYLCASSMRGISPNEKLFFGSGTQLSVL.

In the case of this clone: One end of the junction does not line up with germline, which may come from a read error. This chain joins TRBV7-7 and TRBJ2-1; tentatively, D is TRBD2 (5 bases). CDR1 is SSHAT and CDR2 is FNYEAQ in the germline V gene (reference sequence). The CDR3 extends over 14 amino acids. The CDR3 loop is CASSSFDYHNEQFF. CDR3 DNA sequence: TGTGCTAGCAGCTCCTTCGACTACCACAATGAGCAGTTCTTC. Filled out from reference TRBV7-7 and TRBJ2-1, the complete variable domain reads GAGVSQSPRYKVTKRGQDVTLRCDPISSHATLYWYQQALGQGPEFLTYFNYEAQPDKSGLPSDRFSAERPEGSISTLTIQRTEQRDSAMYRCASSSFDYHNEQFFGPGTRLTVL.

CDR3 amino acids: CASSYSGGPDTQYF. The CDR3 region has the DNA TGTGCCAGCAGTTATAGCGGGGGGCCCGATACGCAGTATTTT. The genes are TRBV5-5 and TRBJ2-3; 10 bases line up with TRBD2. The CDR3 sequence is 14 residues long. V dropped 5 bases and J dropped 6; count of bases not matched to a gene: 6. CDR1 is SGHKS and CDR2 is YYEKEE in the germline V gene (reference sequence).

This chain connects TRBV7-2 to TRBJ1-1; a weak D match, TRBD1 (5 bases). Germline lookup yields CDR1 SGHTA and CDR2 FQGNSA. This CDR3 spans 14 amino acids. Trimming cost V 5 bases and J 1 base, with 11 bases left between them. The CDR3 spells CASSRRVPNTEAFF. DNA of the CDR3: TGTGCCAGCAGCCGCAGGGTCCCGAACACTGAAGCTTTCTTT.

This clone has only a few counts. The chain recombines TRBV27 with TRBJ1-5; D is ambiguous. V shed 5 bases and J shed 5 bases, with 16 bases lying between them. The CDR3 length is 15 residues. Germline CDR1 reads MNHEY; CDR2 reads SMNVEV (reference sequence). The CDR3 region is CASSPGSYFYQPQHF. The CDR3 DNA sequence: TGTGCCAGCAGTCCGGGGAGTTATTTCTATCAGCCCCAGCATTTT.

Only one count was recorded for this clone. The DNA for the CDR3 is TGCGCCAGCAGCCGCCTGACAGGGTGGATAGCTTTCTTT. Translated, it gives CASSRLTGWIAFF. The chain is built from TRBV4-1 and TRBJ1-1; 7 bases are shared with TRBD1. Germline assignment: CDR1 MGHRA and CDR2 YSYEKL. Trimming at V came to 4 bases and at J to 10 bases, leaving 9 bases not matched to a gene. This CDR3 comprises 13 residues.

This chain links TRBV7-2 with TRBJ1-2; 7 bases fit TRBD1. Trimming removed 6 bases from V and 6 bases from J; junction bases left unmatched: 16. Looked up from germline, CDR1 is SGHTA and CDR2 is FQGNSA. The CDR3 is made up of 16 amino acids. The CDR3 sequence is CASSHPGVQGGHGYTF. The CDR3 DNA is TGTGCCAGCAGTCATCCTGGGGTTCAGGGGGGCCATGGCTACACCTTC.

V usage is TRBV19 and J usage is TRBJ1-4; D is uncertain. Trimming left V 3 bases short and J 0 bases short, with 8 bases between. Germline CDR1 LNHDA, CDR2 SQIVND (reference sequence). The CDR3 contains 15 residues. CDR3 DNA: TGTGCCAGTAGTATTATGGCAGCAACTAATGAAAAACTGTTTTTT. Its protein product is CASSIMAATNEKLFF.

This clone was counted between two and nine times. V gene TRBV28 combines with J gene TRBJ2-5; TRBD1 is a possible D gene (5 bases). The CDR3 has 14 residues. Germline CDR1 reads MDHEN; CDR2 reads SYDVKM. Trimming took off 5 bases at V and 3 bases at J, with 13 bases between the two ends. As DNA, the CDR3 is TGTGCCAGCAGTGTAAGGGGAAGGGAAGAGACCCAGTACTTC. Protein product: CASSVRGREETQYF.

The chain is built from TRBV4-3 and TRBJ2-3; no firm D call. Trimming pared 1 base from V and 0 bases from J, leaving 5 bases between. Per the germline V gene, CDR1 is LGHNA and CDR2 is YSLEER. The CDR3 has 14 residues. CDR3 nucleotide sequence: TGCGCCAGCAGCCAAGTTTCTAGCACAGATACGCAGTATTTT. This codes for CASSQVSSTDTQYF.

This chain connects TRBV7-8 to TRBJ1-6, with D possibly TRBD1 on 6 matching bases. CDR3 size: 12 residues. V was pared by 0 bases and J by 14 bases, with 8 bases between. CDR1 and CDR2 from the germline V gene are SGHVS and FQNEAQ. The CDR3, as DNA: TGTGCCAGCAGCTTAGCTAGGGGGTCCCTCCACTTT. It encodes CASSLARGSLHF.

Many counts were recorded for this clone. V gene TRBV5-6 combines with J gene TRBJ2-1; D may be TRBD2 (6 bases). The CDR3 loop spans 15 amino acids. V lost 0 bases to trimming and J lost 2 bases, with 9 bases between them. The germline V gene has CDR1 SGHDT and CDR2 YYEEEE. The CDR3 DNA sequence: TGTGCCAGCAGCTTGGGGTCGGGAGCCTACAATGAGCAGTTCTTC. This encodes CASSLGSGAYNEQFF.

The V and J genes are TRBV7-8 and TRBJ1-2; D is undetermined. CDR1 SGHVS and CDR2 FQNEAQ come from the germline V gene. Between the trimmed V and J ends, which lost 1 base and 4 bases, there was a span of 10 bases. The CDR3 is made up of 14 amino acids. CDR3 nucleotides: TGTGCCAGCAGCTTAGATGTGAGGAGCTATGGCTACACCTTC. Translation: CASSLDVRSYGYTF. The variable domain in full, with the rest retrieved from reference TRBV7-8 and TRBJ1-2, is GAGVSQSPRYKVAKRGQDVALRCDPISGHVSLFWYQQALGQGPEFLTYFQNEAQLDKSGLPSDRFFAERPEGSVSTLKIQRTQQEDSAVYLCASSLDVRSYGYTFGSGTRLTVV.

This chain joins TRBV30 and TRBJ2-7, with TRBD1 matching 10 bases. The CDR3 contains 14 residues. V lost 5 bases and J lost 3; bases outside the gene matches: 7. Germline assignment: CDR1 GTSNPN and CDR2 SVGIG (reference sequence). The CDR3 DNA follows: TGTGCCTGGGTGGGGGACAGGGGTAGCTACGAGCAGTACTTC. Its protein is CAWVGDRGSYEQYF. Variable domain in full (rest from reference TRBV30 and TRBJ2-7): SQTIHQWPATLVQPVGSPLSLECTVEGTSNPNLYWYRQAAGRGLQLLFYSVGIGQISSEVPQNLSASRPQDRQFILSSKKLLLSDSGFYLCAWVGDRGSYEQYFGPGTRLTVT.

J is TRBJ2-3 and V is TRBV5-1, with TRBD1 matching 9 bases. The CDR3 contains 15 residues. Germline CDR1 SGHRS, CDR2 YFSETQ. V lost 3 bases and J lost 4; bases outside the gene matches: 6. For the CDR3, the DNA is TGCGCCAGCAGCTCGCCGGGACAGGGCGCAGATACGCAGTATTTT. Translation: CASSSPGQGADTQYF.

Worth noting for this clone: The germline gene is not matched at one end of the junction; a read error may be the cause. V usage is TRBV4-1 and J usage is TRBJ2-5, with a weak D call TRBD1 (6 bases). This CDR3 is built from 14 residues. Per the germline V gene, CDR1 is MGHRA and CDR2 is YSYEKL. The CDR3 sequence is CTSSQVQGVETQYF. The CDR3 nucleotides read TGCACCAGCAGCCAGGTACAGGGAGTCGAGACCCAGTACTTC.

The J gene is TRBJ2-1, the V gene TRBV7-3, with no clear D. This CDR3 comprises 12 residues. CDR1 and CDR2 from the germline V gene are SGHTA and FQGTGA. V lost 2 bases and J 5 bases, leaving 4 bases between the germline ends. The CDR3: CASSLVNNEQFF. The CDR3, as DNA: TGTGCCAGCAGCTTAGTCAACAATGAGCAGTTCTTC.